This T cell receptor beta chain was observed in a study of cytomegalovirus exposure and HLA in healthy donors. Study findings and constraints: Later, an analysis showed that TCR beta chains associated with HLA were more clonally expanded than others that were equally common. Some V segments (TRBV6-2 and TRBV6-3 among them) were excluded as indistinguishable. When analyzed later, the rates of TCR association showed variation by HLA locus, with DRB1 the most and HLA-C the fewest.

PCR was performed using 60 Vbeta and 13 Jbeta primers. Here immunoSEQ multiplex PCR was the method, and the copy in TCRdb shows in-frame clones only, minus some. The table lists about 77,000 clones. On this clone itself: Its antigen is still unknown.

The germline V and J ends were trimmed by 2 bases and 2 bases, with 7 bases remaining between them. Germline loops: CDR1 SGHVS, CDR2 FQNEAQ. This CDR3 spans 15 amino acids. Among the donors, all were healthy bone marrow donors. The chain links TRBV7-8 to TRBJ2-6; possible D gene TRBD1, 5 bases. The sequence came from a man aged 50-60 years in good health and CMV-seropositive. Sequenced: PBMCs. CDR3 protein: CASSLSRAGANVLTF. The CDR3 DNA reads as TGTGCCAGCAGCTTAAGCAGGGCTGGGGCCAACGTCCTGACTTTC.